These 17 T cell receptor beta chains share one sample of origin, sequenced in a study of cytomegalovirus exposure and HLA in healthy donors. In the PCR, 60 Vbeta and 13 Jbeta primers were used. TCRdb's table, derived via immunoSEQ multiplex PCR, lists solely in-frame clones and lacks some. The repertoire holds 150,000 to 200,000 clones, with 80% to 85% as singletons. The source material was PBMCs. All receptors come from a male donor in good health and CMV-seropositive.

The chain couples TRBV18 to TRBJ1-5; D gene unclear. The CDR3 runs 14 residues. Trimming took off 2 bases at V and 1 base at J, with 6 bases between the two ends. Germline V gene lookup returns CDR1 KGHSH and CDR2 LQKENI. DNA for the CDR3: TGTGCCAGCTCACCAGAGGGAAGCAATCAGCCCCAGCATTTT. Its protein is CASSPEGSNQPQHF.

The chain has TRBV30 and TRBJ1-6; 7 bases line up with TRBD1. The CDR3 length is 14 residues. After removal of 0 bases from V and 13 bases from J, the junction contained 9 bases not matched to a gene. Germline CDR1 is GTSNPN and CDR2 is SVGIG (reference sequence). CDR3 nucleotides: TGTGCCTGGAGTGTGGGGACAGAAAGTGCGCCCCTCCACTTT. Protein product: CAWSVGTESAPLHF.

This chain uses TRBV7-2 with TRBJ2-7; D is perhaps TRBD2 (5 bases). V lost 1 base and J 6 bases, leaving 19 bases between the germline ends. CDR1 is SGHTA and CDR2 is FQGNSA in the germline V gene. The length of the CDR3 is 16 residues. The CDR3 is CASSLGRLVRGSEQYF. The DNA for the CDR3 is TGTGCCAGCAGCTTAGGTCGGCTGGTTCGGGGATCCGAGCAGTACTTC.

The CDR3, as DNA: TGTGCCAGCAGCTTAGGTACAGGGTTGTCTTGGGGAGATCAGCCCCAGCATTTT. It is translated as CASSLGTGLSWGDQPQHF. V gene TRBV7-2 combines with J gene TRBJ1-5; D possibly corresponds to TRBD1 (6 bases). The germline V and J ends were trimmed by 1 base and 5 bases, with 21 bases remaining between them. CDR3 size: 18 residues. From germline, CDR1 is SGHTA and CDR2 FQGNSA.

The genes are TRBV27 and TRBJ2-2; D ambiguous. The V gene's germline CDR1 is MNHEY and CDR2 SMNVEV (reference sequence). The CDR3 sequence is 11 residues long. V lost 6 bases and J lost 4, with 3 bases in between. CDR3: CASSLTGELFF. The CDR3 coding sequence is TGTGCCAGCAGCCTCACCGGGGAGCTGTTTTTT.

There are a few counts of this clone. The chain is built from TRBV7-2 and TRBJ2-7, with D perhaps TRBD2 (6 bases). With 6 bases removed from V and 4 bases from J, the gap between germline ends came to 16 bases. The germline CDR1 and CDR2 sequences are SGHTA and FQGNSA. The CDR3 is made up of 14 amino acids. The CDR3 sequence is CASSGLRSGYEQYF. CDR3 nucleotides: TGTGCCAGCAGTGGGCTGAGGAGCGGGTACGAGCAGTACTTC.

This chain uses TRBV27 with TRBJ1-2, with TRBD1 matching 8 bases. Per the germline V gene, CDR1 is MNHEY and CDR2 is SMNVEV (reference sequence). V shed 5 bases and J 0 bases; nucleotides not matched to a gene: 5. The CDR3 is 15 amino acids. The CDR3 protein is CASSTRTGTNYGYTF. The CDR3, as DNA: TGTGCCAGCAGTACCAGGACAGGGACTAACTATGGCTACACCTTC.

This chain's CDR3 is CASSLSKFWTGGKNEQYF. DNA for the CDR3: TGTGCCAGCAGTTTATCGAAATTTTGGACAGGGGGCAAGAACGAGCAGTACTTC. The chain joins TRBV27 to TRBJ2-7; 11 bases map to TRBD1. CDR1 is MNHEY and CDR2 is SMNVEV in the germline V gene (reference sequence). The CDR3 runs to 18 residues. After removal of 0 bases from V and 5 bases from J, the junction contained 12 bases not matched to a gene.

CDR3 residues: CASSLGQGRRTGELFF. The CDR3 coding sequence is TGTGCCAGCAGCTTGGGACAGGGGCGAAGGACCGGGGAGCTGTTTTTT. This chain links TRBV5-8 with TRBJ2-2; TRBD1 agrees at 8 bases. Germline CDR1 SGHTS, CDR2 YDEGEE. With V trimmed by 0 bases and J by 5 bases, 6 bases remained unmatched. This CDR3 has 16 amino acids.

The chain has TRBV30 and TRBJ1-2; perhaps TRBD1 as D (6 bases). The CDR3 spans 12 residues. Germline V CDR1 and CDR2: GTSNPN, SVGIG (reference sequence). V was cut by 2 bases and J by 5 bases, with 9 bases left in between. CDR3 sequence (DNA): TGTGCCTGGAGTCGGCAGGGGTATGGCTACACCTTC. It encodes CAWSRQGYGYTF.

This clone occurred once. The chain couples TRBV11-2 to TRBJ2-7, with 7 bases matching TRBD1. The CDR3 extends over 16 amino acids. The germline V gene encodes CDR1 SGHAT and CDR2 FQNNGV. V was pared by 2 bases and J by 7 bases, with 14 bases of the junction left unmatched. Here the CDR3 reads CASSLRGSGQAREQYF. CDR3 DNA: TGTGCCAGCAGCTTAAGGGGATCAGGACAGGCGAGGGAGCAGTACTTC.

V and J are TRBV2 and TRBJ1-2; possible D gene TRBD1, 5 bases. CDR1 and CDR2 (germline): SNHLY, FYNNEI. The CDR3 is 11 amino acids. V lost 11 bases and J 8 bases, leaving 15 bases between the germline ends. In DNA, the CDR3 is TGTGCCGGCGGGGACTCGAACGGCTACACCTTC. Encoded protein: CAGGDSNGYTF. Complete variable domain (other parts from reference TRBV2 and TRBJ1-2): EPEVTQTPSHQVTQMGQEVILRCVPISNHLYFYWYRQILGQKVEFLVSFYNNEISEKSEIFDDQFSVERPDGSNFTLKIRSTKLEDSAMYFCAGGDSNGYTFGSGTRLTVV.

V gene TRBV27 combines with J gene TRBJ2-7; possibly TRBD2 for D (6 bases). Trimming removed 5 bases from V and 3 bases from J, with 14 bases in between. Looked up from germline, CDR1 is MNHEY and CDR2 is SMNVEV (reference sequence). There are 14 residues in the CDR3. The CDR3: CASSTRDLFYEQYF. CDR3 sequence (DNA): TGTGCCAGCAGTACGCGGGACCTATTCTACGAGCAGTACTTC.

V gene TRBV10-1 combines with J gene TRBJ2-1; 10 bases map to TRBD2. The CDR3 consists of 16 residues. Germline V gives CDR1 WNHNN, CDR2 SYGVQD (reference sequence). With V trimmed by 6 bases and J by 4 bases, 9 bases remained unmatched. In DNA, the CDR3 is TGCGCCAGCAGCCCCCGGGCTAGCGGGAGATACAATGAGCAGTTCTTC. Translating it yields CASSPRASGRYNEQFF.

This chain connects TRBV30 to TRBJ1-5, with D possibly TRBD1 on 5 matching bases. The CDR3 consists of 13 residues. V lost 4 bases, J lost 6 bases, and 13 bases lay in between. Germline V gene sequence: CDR1 GTSNPN, CDR2 SVGIG (reference sequence). The chain's CDR3 is CAWNTVGGQPQHF. As DNA, the CDR3 is TGTGCCTGGAACACCGTCGGGGGTCAGCCCCAGCATTTT.

The chain combines TRBV7-9 with TRBJ2-1; 11 bases agree with TRBD2. CDR1 is SEHNR, CDR2 FQNEAQ, per germline (reference sequence). This CDR3 contains 16 residues. Trimming took 5 bases from V and 4 from J; bases not matched to a gene: 7. This chain's CDR3 is CASSTPSGGLYNEQFF. The CDR3 DNA reads TGTGCCAGCAGCACACCTAGCGGGGGGCTTTACAATGAGCAGTTCTTC.

This clone was seen only once. The CDR3 spells CASSPGGERTDTQYF. The CDR3 bases are TGTGCCAGCAGCCCAGGAGGAGAGCGAACAGATACGCAGTATTTT. The chain uses TRBV9 and TRBJ2-3; possible D gene TRBD2, 5 bases. The CDR3 has 15 amino acids. With 4 bases removed from V and 3 bases from J, the gap between germline ends came to 15 bases. Germline assignment: CDR1 SGDLS and CDR2 YYNGEE.